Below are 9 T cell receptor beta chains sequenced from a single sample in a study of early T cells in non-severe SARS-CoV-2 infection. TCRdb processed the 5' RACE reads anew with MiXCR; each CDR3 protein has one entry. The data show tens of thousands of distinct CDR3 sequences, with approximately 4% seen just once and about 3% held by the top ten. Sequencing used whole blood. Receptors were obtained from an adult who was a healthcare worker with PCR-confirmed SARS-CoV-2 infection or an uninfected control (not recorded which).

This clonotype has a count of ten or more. CDR3 DNA: TGTGCCACCAAGATATCAGCCACAGATACGCAGTATTTT. Protein product: CATKISATDTQYF. The chain joins TRBV10-3 to TRBJ2-3; D not certain. The V gene's germline CDR1 is ENHRY and CDR2 SYGVKD. The CDR3 length is 13 residues. Trimming left V 10 bases short and J 2 bases short, with 13 bases between.

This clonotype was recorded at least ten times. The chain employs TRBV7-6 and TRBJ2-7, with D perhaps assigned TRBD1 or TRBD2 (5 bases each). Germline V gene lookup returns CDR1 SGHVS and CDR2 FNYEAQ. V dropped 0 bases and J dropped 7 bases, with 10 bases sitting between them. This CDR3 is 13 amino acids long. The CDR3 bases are TGTGCCAGCAGCTTAGCGGGGGTTACGGAGCAGTACTTC. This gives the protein CASSLAGVTEQYF.

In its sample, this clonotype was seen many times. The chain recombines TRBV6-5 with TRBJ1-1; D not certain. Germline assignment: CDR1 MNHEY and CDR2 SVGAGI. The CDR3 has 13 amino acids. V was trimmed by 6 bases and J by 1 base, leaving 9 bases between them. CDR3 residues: CASSLLRNTEAFF. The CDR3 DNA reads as TGTGCCAGCAGCCTACTGCGGAACACTGAAGCTTTCTTT.

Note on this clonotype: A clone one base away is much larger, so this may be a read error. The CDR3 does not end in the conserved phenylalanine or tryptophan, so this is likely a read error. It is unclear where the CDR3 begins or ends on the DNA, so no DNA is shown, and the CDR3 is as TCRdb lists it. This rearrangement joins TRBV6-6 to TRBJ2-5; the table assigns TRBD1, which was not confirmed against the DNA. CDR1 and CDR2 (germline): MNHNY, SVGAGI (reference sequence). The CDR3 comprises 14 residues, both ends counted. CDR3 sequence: CASSSQVFGAGMSL.

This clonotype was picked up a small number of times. DNA of the CDR3: TGTGCCAGCGGACAGGGGGAGAGGATGAACACTGAAGCTTTCTTT. Its protein product is CASGQGERMNTEAFF. The chain links TRBV5-6 to TRBJ1-1; 10 bases agree with TRBD1. With 7 bases clipped from V and 0 bases from J, the junction kept 6 bases outside the gene matches. CDR1 SGHDT and CDR2 YYEEEE come from the germline V gene. This CDR3 comprises 15 residues.

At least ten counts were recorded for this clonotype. CDR3 sequence reads: CASSPGVNDNEQFF. CDR3 DNA sequence: TGCGCCAGCAGCCCCGGGGTGAATGACAATGAGCAGTTCTTC. The rearrangement links TRBV5-1 to TRBJ2-1, with D perhaps matching TRBD2 (5 bases). Trimming left V 4 bases short and J 5 bases short, with 13 bases between. The germline V gene encodes CDR1 SGHRS and CDR2 YFSETQ. The CDR3 sequence is 14 residues long.

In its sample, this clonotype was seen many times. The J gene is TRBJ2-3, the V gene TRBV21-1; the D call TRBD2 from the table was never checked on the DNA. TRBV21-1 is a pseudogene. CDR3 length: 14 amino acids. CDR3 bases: TGTGCGAGGGTAGGCACCTCTAGCACAGATACGCAGTATTTT. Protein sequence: CARVGTSSTDTQYF.

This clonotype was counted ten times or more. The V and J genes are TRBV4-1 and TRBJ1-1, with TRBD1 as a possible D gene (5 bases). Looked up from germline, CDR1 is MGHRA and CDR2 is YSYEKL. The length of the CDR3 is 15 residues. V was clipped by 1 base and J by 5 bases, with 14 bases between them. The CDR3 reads CASSQATGRGTEAFF. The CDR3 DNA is TGCGCCAGCAGCCAAGCGACGGGGCGAGGAACTGAAGCTTTCTTT.

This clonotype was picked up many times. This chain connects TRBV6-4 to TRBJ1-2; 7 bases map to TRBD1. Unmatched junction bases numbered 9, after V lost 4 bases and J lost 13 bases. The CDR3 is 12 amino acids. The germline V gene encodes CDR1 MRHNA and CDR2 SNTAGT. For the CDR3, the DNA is TGTGCCAGCAGTGTGGGGGACAGCGTGCTCACCTTC. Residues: CASSVGDSVLTF.